This T cell receptor beta chain was retrieved from a study of metastatic and nonmetastatic thyroid tumors. Turning to the study itself: Repertoire comparisons spanned blood and tumor or nodule tissue from malignant and benign thyroid patients.

Per the authors' pipeline: Built for papillary thyroid cancer, a distant-metastasis classifier drew on CDR3 differences across clinicopathological groups. TCRdb re-called clones via MiXCR from the PCR reads. The V and J calls shown here were made by TCRdb, not taken from the authors' results. The table has 11,000 or so clones, around 40% seen once. Study observations and caveats: The reported finding was significantly higher TCR beta diversity in malignant thyroid tumors relative to benign nodules, in blood and tumor.

Concerning this clone: Its antigen is not known.

The germline CDR1 and CDR2 sequences are KGHDR and SFDVKD. The CDR3 runs to 14 residues. The germline V and J ends were trimmed by 3 bases and 7 bases, with 12 bases remaining between them. Thyroid surgery was performed in patients who had received no treatment beforehand. The chain uses TRBV24-1 and TRBJ1-5, with D perhaps matching TRBD1 (5 bases). The origin of this receptor is a female donor with papillary thyroid cancer or a benign thyroid nodule (not recorded which). Some clones in this sample may be carry-over from other donors' samples. The sequenced sample consisted of tumor tissue. The CDR3 sequence is CATSDETVRQPQHF. CDR3 DNA sequence: TGTGCCACCAGTGATGAGACAGTGAGACAGCCCCAGCATTTT.